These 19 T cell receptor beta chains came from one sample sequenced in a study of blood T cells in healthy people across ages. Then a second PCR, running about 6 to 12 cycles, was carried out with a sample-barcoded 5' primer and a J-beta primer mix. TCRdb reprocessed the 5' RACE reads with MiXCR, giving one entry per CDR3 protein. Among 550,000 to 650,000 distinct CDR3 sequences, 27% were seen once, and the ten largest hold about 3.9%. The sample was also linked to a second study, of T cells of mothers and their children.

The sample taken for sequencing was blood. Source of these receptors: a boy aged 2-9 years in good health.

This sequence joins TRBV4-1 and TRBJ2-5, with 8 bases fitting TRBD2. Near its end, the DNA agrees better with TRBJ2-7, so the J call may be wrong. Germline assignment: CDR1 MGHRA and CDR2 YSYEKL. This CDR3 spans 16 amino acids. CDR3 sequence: CASSQERLAGSYEQYF. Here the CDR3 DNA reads TGCGCCAGCAGCCAAGAACGGCTAGCGGGTTCCTACGAGCAGTACTTC.

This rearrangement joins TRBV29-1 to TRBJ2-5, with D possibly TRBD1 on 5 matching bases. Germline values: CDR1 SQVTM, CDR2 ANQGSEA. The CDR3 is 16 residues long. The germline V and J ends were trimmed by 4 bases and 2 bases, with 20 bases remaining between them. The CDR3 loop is CSVVSGLDEIQETQYF. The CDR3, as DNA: TGCAGCGTTGTTTCAGGGCTTGATGAGATTCAAGAGACCCAGTACTTC.

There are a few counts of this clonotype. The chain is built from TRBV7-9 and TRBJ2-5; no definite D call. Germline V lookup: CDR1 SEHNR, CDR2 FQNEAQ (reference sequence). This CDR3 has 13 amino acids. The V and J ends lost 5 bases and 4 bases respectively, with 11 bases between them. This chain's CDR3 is CASSPGLVETQYF. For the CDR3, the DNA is TGTGCCAGCAGCCCCGGGCTTGTAGAGACCCAGTACTTC.

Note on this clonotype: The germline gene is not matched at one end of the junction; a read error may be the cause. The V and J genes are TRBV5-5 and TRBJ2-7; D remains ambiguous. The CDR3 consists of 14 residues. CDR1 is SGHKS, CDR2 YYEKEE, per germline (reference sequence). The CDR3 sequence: CASSLDTPSDEQYF. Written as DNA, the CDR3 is TGTGCCAGCAGCTTGGACACCCCCTCCGACGAGCAGTACTTC.

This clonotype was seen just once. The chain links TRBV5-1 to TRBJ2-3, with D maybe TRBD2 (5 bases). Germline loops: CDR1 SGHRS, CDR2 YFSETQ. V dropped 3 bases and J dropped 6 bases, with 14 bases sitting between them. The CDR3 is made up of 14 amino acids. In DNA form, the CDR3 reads TGCGCCAGCAGCTGGGAGACCCGAGGGGATACGCAGTATTTT. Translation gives CASSWETRGDTQYF.

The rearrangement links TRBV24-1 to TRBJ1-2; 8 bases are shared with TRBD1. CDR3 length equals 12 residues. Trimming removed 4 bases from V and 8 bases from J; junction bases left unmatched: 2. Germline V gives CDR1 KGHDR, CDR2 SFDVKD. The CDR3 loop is CATSEDRVGYTF. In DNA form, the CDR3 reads TGTGCCACCAGTGAGGACAGGGTAGGCTACACCTTC.

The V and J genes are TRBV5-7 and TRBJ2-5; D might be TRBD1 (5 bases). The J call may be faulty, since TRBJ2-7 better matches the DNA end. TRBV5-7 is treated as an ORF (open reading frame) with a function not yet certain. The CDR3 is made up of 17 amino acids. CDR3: CASSLGPETASSYEQYF. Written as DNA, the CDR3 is TGTGCCAGCAGCTTGGGGCCCGAGACAGCGAGCTCCTACGAGCAGTACTTC.

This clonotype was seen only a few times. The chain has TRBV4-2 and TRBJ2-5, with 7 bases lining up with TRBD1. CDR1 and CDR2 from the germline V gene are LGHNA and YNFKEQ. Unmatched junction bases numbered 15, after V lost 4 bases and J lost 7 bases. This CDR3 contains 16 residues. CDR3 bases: TGTGCCAGCAGCCGAGTCGACCGGGACAGCCACGGGACCCAGTACTTC. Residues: CASSRVDRDSHGTQYF.

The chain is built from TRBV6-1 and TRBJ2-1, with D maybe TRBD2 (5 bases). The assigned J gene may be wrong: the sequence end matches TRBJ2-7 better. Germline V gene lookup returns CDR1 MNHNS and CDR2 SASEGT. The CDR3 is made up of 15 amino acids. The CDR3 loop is CASSEGLALSYEQYF. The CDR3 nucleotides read TGTGCCAGCAGTGAAGGCCTAGCTCTATCCTACGAGCAGTACTTC.

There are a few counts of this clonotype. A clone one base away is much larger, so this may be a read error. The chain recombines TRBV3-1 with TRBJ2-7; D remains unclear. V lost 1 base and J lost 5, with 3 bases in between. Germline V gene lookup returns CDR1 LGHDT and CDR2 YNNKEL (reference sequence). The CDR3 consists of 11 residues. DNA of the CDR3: TGTGCCAGCAGCCAAGCCCACGAGCAGTACTTC. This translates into CASSQAHEQYF.

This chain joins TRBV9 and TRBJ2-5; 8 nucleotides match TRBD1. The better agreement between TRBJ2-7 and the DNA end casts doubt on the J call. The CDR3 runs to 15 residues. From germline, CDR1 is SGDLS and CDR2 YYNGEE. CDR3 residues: CASSVARTGKNEQYF. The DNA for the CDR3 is TGTGCCAGCAGCGTAGCCCGGACAGGGAAGAACGAGCAGTACTTC.

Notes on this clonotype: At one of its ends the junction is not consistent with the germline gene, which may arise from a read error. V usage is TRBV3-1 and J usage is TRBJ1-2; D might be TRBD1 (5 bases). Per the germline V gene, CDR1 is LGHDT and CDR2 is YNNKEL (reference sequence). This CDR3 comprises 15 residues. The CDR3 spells CASSQDLTEGYDYTF. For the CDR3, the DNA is TGTGCCAGCAGCCAAGATTTGACAGAGGGGTATGACTACACCTTC.

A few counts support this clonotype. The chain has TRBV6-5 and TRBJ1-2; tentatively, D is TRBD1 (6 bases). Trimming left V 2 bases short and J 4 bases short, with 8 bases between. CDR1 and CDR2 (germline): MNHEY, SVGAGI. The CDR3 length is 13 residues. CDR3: CASSYQGRYGYTF. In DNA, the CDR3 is TGTGCCAGCAGTTACCAGGGGCGCTATGGCTACACCTTC.

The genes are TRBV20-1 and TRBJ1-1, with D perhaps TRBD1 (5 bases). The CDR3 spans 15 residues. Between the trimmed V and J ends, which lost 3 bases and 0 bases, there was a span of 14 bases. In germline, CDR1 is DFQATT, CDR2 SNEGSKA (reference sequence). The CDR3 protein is CSASQGMVLNTEAFF. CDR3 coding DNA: TGCAGTGCTAGTCAGGGAATGGTGCTGAACACTGAAGCTTTCTTT.

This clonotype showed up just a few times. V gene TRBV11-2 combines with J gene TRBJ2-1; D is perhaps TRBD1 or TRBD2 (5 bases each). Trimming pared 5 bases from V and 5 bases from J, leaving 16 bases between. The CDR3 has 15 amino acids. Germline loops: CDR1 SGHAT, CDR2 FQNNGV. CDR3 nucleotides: TGTGCCAGCAGCCCGGGACGTCCACACCACAATGAGCAGTTCTTC. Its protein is CASSPGRPHHNEQFF.

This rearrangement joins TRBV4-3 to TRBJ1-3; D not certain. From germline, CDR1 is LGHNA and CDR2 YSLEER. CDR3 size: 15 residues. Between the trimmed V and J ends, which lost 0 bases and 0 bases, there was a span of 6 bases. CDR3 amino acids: CASSQDIGSGNTIYF. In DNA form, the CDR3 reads TGCGCCAGCAGCCAAGATATAGGCTCTGGAAACACCATATATTTT.

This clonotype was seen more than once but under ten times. The chain's CDR3 is CATSKTSGYEQYF. CDR3 coding DNA: TGTGCCACCAGCAAAACCTCAGGGTACGAGCAGTACTTC. The rearrangement uses TRBV15 and TRBJ2-7; D might be TRBD1 (5 bases). The germline V and J ends were trimmed by 4 bases and 4 bases, with 11 bases remaining between them. In germline, CDR1 is LNHNV, CDR2 YYDKDF (reference sequence). CDR3 size: 13 residues.

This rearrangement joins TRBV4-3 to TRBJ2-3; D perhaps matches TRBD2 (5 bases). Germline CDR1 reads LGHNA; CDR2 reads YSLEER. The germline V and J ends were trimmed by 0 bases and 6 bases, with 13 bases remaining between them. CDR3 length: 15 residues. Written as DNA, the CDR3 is TGCGCCAGCAGCCAAGAGAGGGCAATGGGGGATACGCAGTATTTT. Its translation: CASSQERAMGDTQYF.

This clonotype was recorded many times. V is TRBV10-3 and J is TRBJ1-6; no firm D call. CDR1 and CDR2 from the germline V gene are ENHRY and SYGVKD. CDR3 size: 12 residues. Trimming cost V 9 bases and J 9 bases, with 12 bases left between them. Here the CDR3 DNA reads TGTGCCATATCGCCGCAATCTTCACCCCTCCACTTT. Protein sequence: CAISPQSSPLHF.